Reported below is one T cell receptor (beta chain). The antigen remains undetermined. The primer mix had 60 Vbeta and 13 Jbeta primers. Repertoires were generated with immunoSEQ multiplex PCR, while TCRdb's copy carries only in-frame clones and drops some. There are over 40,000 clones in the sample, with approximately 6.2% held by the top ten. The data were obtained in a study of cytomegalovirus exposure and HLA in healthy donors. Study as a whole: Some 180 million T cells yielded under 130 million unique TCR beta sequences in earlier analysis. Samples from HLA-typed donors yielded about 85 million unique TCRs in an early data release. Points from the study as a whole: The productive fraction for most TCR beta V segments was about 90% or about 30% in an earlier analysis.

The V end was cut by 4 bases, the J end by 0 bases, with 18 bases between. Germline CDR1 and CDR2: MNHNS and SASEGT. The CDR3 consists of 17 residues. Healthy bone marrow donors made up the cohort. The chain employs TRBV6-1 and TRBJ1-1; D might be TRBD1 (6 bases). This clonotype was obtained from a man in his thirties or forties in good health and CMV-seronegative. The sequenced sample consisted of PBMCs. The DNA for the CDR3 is TGTGCCAGCAGTGTTGGGCCCCCGGGGGGCCTGAACACTGAAGCTTTCTTT. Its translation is CASSVGPPGGLNTEAFF.